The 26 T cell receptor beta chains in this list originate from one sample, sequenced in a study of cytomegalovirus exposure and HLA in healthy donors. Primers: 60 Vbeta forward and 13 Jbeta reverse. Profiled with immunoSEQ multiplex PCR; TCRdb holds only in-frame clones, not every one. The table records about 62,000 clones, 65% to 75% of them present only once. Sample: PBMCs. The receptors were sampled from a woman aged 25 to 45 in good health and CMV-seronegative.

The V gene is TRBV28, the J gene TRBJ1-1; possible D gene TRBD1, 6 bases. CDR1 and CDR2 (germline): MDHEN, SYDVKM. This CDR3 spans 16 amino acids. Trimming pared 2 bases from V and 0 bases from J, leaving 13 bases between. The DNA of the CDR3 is TGTGCCAGCAGTTTAGGGGGGGCCAGGGTGAACACTGAAGCTTTCTTT. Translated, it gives CASSLGGARVNTEAFF.

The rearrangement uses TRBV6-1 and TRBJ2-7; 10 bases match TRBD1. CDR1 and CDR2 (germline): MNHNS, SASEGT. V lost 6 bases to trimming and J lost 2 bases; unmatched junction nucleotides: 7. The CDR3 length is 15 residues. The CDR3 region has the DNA TGTGCCAGCAGGAACGACAGGGGGCATCCCTACGAGCAGTACTTC. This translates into CASRNDRGHPYEQYF.

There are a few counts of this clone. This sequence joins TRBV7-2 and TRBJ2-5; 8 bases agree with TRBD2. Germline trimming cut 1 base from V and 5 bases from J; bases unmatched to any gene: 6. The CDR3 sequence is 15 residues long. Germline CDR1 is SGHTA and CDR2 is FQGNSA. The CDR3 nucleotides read TGTGCCAGCAGCTTAGGAGGACTAGCACGGGAGACCCAGTACTTC. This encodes CASSLGGLARETQYF.

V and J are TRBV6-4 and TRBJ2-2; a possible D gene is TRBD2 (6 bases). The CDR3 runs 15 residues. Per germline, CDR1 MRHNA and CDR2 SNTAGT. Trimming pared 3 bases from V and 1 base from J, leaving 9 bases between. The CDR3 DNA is TGTGCCAGCAGTGAGCTGGGAGGGAACACCGGGGAGCTGTTTTTT. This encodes CASSELGGNTGELFF.

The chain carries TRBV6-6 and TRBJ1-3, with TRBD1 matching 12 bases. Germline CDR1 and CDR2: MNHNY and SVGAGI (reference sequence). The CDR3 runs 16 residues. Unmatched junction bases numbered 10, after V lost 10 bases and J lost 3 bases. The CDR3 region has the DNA TGTGCCACCTCGAAGGGACAGGGGGCGCGTGGAAACACCATATATTTT. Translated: CATSKGQGARGNTIYF.

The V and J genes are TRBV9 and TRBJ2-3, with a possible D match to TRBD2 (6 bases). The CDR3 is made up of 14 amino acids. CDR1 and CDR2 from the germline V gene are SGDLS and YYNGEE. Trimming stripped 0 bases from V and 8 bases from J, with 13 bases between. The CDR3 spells CASSVATSQGTQYF. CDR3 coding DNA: TGTGCCAGCAGCGTAGCCACTAGCCAAGGTACGCAGTATTTT.

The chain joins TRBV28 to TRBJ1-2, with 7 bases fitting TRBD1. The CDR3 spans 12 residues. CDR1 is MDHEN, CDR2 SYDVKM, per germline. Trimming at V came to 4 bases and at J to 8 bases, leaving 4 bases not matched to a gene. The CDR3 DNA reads TGTGCCAGCAGTTCGACAGGGCAAGGCTACACCTTC. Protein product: CASSSTGQGYTF.

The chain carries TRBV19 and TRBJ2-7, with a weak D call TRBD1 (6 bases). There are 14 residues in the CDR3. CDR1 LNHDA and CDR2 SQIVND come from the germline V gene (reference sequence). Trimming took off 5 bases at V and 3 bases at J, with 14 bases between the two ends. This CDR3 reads CASSPDSGDYEQYF. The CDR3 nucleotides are TGTGCCAGTAGTCCGGACAGCGGCGACTACGAGCAGTACTTC.

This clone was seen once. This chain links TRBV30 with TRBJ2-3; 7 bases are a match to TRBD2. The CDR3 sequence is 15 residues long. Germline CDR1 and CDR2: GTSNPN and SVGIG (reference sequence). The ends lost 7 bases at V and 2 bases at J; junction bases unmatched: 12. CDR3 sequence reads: CALPGREGSTDTQYF. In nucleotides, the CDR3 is TGTGCCTTGCCGGGGAGGGAGGGGTCCACAGATACGCAGTATTTT.

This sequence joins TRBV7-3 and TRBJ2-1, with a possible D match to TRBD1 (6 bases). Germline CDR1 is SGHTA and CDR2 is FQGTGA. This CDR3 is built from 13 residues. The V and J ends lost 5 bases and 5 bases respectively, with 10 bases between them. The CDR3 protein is CASSGEGDNEQFF. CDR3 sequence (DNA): TGTGCCAGCAGCGGAGAGGGGGACAATGAGCAGTTCTTC.

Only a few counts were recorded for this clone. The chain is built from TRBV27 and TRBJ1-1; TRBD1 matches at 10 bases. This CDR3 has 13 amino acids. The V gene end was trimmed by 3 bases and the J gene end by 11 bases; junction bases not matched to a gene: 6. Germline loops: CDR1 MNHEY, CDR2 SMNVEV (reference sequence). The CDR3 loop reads CASSFRTGGEAFF. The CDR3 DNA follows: TGTGCCAGCAGTTTCCGGACAGGGGGAGAGGCTTTCTTT.

The CDR3 is CASSLERAGYGYTF. The CDR3 DNA reads TGTGCCAGCAGCCTAGAGAGGGCAGGCTATGGCTACACCTTC. The chain is built from TRBV7-3 and TRBJ1-2, with no clear D. Trimming left V 5 bases short and J 4 bases short, with 14 bases between. CDR3 length: 14 residues. Looked up from germline, CDR1 is SGHTA and CDR2 is FQGTGA.

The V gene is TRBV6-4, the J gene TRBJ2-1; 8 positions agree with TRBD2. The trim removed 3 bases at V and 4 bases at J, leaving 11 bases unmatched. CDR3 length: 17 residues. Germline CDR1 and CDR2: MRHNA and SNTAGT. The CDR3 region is CASSDLGLAGVYNEQFF. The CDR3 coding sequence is TGTGCCAGCAGTGATCTTGGACTAGCCGGTGTATACAATGAGCAGTTCTTC.

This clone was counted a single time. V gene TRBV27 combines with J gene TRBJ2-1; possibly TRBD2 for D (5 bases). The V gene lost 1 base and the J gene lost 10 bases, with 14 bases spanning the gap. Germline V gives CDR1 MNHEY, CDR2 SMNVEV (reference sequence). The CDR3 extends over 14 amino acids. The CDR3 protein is CASSLWAQEGEQFF. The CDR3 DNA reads TGTGCCAGCAGTTTATGGGCCCAAGAGGGAGAGCAGTTCTTC.

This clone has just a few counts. CDR3 coding DNA: TGTGCCAGCAGCTTAGATGGCCGTGAAGCTTTCTTT. This sequence encodes CASSLDGREAFF. The chain has TRBV7-8 and TRBJ1-1; D gene unclear. Germline V lookup: CDR1 SGHVS, CDR2 FQNEAQ. The CDR3 totals 12 residues. V gave up 1 base and J gave up 7 bases, with 7 bases separating them.

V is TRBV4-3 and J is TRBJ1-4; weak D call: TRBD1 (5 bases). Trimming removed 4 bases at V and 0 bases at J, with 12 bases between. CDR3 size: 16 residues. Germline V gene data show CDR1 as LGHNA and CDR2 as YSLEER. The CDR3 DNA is TGCGCCAGCAGCCCAATGGCGGGGCCAACTAATGAAAAACTGTTTTTT. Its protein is CASSPMAGPTNEKLFF.

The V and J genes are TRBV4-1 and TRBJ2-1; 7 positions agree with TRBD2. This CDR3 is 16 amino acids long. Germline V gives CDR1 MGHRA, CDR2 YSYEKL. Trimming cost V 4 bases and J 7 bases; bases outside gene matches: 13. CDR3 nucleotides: TGCGCCAGCAGCCCTTCTGTGGGAGGGCCCCAGAATGAGCAGTTCTTC. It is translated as CASSPSVGGPQNEQFF.

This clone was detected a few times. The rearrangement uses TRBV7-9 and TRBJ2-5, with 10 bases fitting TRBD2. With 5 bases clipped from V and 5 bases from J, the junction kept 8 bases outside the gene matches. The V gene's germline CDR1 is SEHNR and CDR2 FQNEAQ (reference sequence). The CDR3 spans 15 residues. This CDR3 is CASSPGTSVGETQYF. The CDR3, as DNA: TGTGCCAGCAGCCCTGGGACTAGCGTAGGGGAGACCCAGTACTTC. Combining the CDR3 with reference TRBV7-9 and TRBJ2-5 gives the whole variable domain DTGVSQNPRHKITKRGQNVTFRCDPISEHNRLYWYRQTLGQGPEFLTYFQNEAQLEKSRLLSDRFSAERPKGSFSTLEIQRTEQGDSAMYLCASSPGTSVGETQYFGPGTRLLVL.

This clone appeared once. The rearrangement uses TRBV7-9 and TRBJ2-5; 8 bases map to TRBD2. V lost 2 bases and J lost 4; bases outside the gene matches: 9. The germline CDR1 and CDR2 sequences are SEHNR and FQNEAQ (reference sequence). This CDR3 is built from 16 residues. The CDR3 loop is CASSLWSGRDGETQYF. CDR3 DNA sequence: TGTGCCAGCAGCTTATGGAGCGGGAGAGATGGAGAGACCCAGTACTTC.

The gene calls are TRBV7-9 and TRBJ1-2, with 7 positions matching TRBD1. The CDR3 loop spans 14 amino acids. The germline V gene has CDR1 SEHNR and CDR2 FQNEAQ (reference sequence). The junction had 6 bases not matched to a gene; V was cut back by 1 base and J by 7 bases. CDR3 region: CASSLGQGESGYTF. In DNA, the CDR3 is TGTGCCAGCAGCTTAGGACAGGGAGAAAGTGGCTACACCTTC.

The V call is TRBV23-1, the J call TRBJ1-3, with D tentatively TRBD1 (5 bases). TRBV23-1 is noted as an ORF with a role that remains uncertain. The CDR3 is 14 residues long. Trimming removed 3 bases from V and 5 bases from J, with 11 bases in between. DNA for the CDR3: TGCGCCAGCAGTCAGTCGACAGAAAGAAACACCATATATTTT. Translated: CASSQSTERNTIYF.

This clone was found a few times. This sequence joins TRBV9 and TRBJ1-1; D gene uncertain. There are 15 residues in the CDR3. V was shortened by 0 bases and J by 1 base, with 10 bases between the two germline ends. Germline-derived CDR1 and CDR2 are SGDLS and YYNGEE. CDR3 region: CASSVDPGSNTEAFF. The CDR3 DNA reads TGTGCCAGCAGCGTAGACCCAGGATCGAACACTGAAGCTTTCTTT.

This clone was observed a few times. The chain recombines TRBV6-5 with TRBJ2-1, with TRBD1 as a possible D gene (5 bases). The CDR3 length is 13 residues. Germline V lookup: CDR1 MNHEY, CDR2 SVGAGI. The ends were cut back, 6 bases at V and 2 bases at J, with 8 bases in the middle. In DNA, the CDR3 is TGTGCCAGCAGCAAGACAGCCTACAATGAGCAGTTCTTC. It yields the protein CASSKTAYNEQFF.

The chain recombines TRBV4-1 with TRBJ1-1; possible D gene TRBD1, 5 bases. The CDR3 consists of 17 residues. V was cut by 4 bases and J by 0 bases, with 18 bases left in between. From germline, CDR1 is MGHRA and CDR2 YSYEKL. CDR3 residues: CASSPMKGQPMNTEAFF. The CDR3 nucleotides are TGCGCCAGCAGCCCGATGAAGGGGCAGCCCATGAACACTGAAGCTTTCTTT.

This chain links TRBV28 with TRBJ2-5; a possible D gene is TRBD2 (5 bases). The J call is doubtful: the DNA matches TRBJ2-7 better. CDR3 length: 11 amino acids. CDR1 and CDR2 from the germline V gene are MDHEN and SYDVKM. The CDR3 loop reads CASLGDYEQYF. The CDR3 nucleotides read TGTGCCAGTCTCGGGGACTACGAGCAGTACTTC.

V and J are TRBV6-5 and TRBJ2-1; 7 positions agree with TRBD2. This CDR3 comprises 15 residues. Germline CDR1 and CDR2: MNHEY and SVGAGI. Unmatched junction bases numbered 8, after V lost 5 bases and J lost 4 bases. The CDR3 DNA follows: TGTGCCAGCAGTCGTGGGCGGGAGAGTTACAATGAGCAGTTCTTC. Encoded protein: CASSRGRESYNEQFF.